The present entry profiles one T cell receptor (beta chain) with its context. Its antigen specificity is not known. There are no base qualities to consult, and no much larger clone falls within one base. The sample comes from a study of T-cell memory formation after mild COVID-19 (dated by TCRdb to the early 2020s). Regarding the research as a whole: TCR sequence clusters from the two donors were largely donor specific. Two young, previously healthy adult volunteers made up the cohort, one male and one female. In a couple of donors, T-cell clones that expanded and contracted after mild COVID-19 were tracked by sequencing TCRalpha and TCRbeta repertoires over time.

PBMCs were isolated by Ficoll-Paque density gradient centrifugation. V is cut by 1 base and J by 0 bases, and the space between the germline ends is 10 bases. Per the germline V gene (reference sequence), LNHNV is the CDR1 and YYDKDF is the CDR2. Spanning cysteine to phenylalanine, the CDR3 consists of 15 amino acids. Just CDR3 DNA is preserved here, 45 bases in frame from base 1. The investigation overall reported the following: Whether the second-wave clones peaking on day 37 were SARS-CoV-2 specific was not confirmed. From day 15 to 85, contracting clones showed balanced CD4/CD8 phenotypes, whereas a second wave of clones that expanded from day 15 to 37 leaned towards CD4+. Only a couple of mild cases were covered by the study, and larger cohorts that include severe cases with pre-infection samples were considered necessary. Some responding clones were detected in pre-infection memory, which suggested that pre-existing cross-reactive memory T cells had joined the SARS-CoV-2 response. Contracting CD4+ clones were found mainly in CM and EM memory subsets, while CD8+ clones were enriched in EMRA.

Instrument used: Illumina NovaSeq 6000. Using 5'RACE with constant-segment primers, TCRalpha and TCRbeta cDNA libraries were constructed, with sample barcodes and unique molecular identifiers added in the process. Trizol reagent was used to extract RNA from every sample. The libraries were amplified in two PCR steps, and the second step added a second sample barcode and Illumina TruSeq adapters. Sequencing of libraries was performed on an Illumina NovaSeq with 2 x 150 bp paired-end reads. The study's processing was this. The reads were demultiplexed and collapsed into UMI-guided consensus sequences using migec v1.2.7. Using mixcr v2.1.11, UMI consensuses were aligned to TRA and TRB V and J templates and then assembled into clonotypes. Expanded or contracted clonotypes were those called significant by both edgeR and NoisET, with noise models trained on biological replicates. For edgeR calls, a false discovery rate-adjusted p below 0.01 and a log2 fold-change threshold of 1 were applied. As an exploratory analysis of dynamics, PCA with hierarchical clustering was applied to max-normalized trajectories of the 1000 most abundant clonotypes. The CD4 or CD8 phenotype of responding clones was assigned using the separately sequenced CD4+ and CD8+ repertoires. Starting from the raw public reads, TCRdb applied fastp trimming at Q25, assembled clones with MiXCR and retained in-frame beta chains. Merged by CDR3 protein, the rows form single entries marked with the most common genes and DNA. These V and J calls originate from TCRdb's pipeline instead of the authors' own analysis. The sample table shows about 470,000 distinct CDR3 sequences, and 20% to 25% are seen once. The ten largest make up roughly an eighth of the sample.

Recombination connected TRBV15 to TRBJ2-7, with TRBD2 tentatively as D gene (6 bases match). Source material: PBMCs or a T cell subset sorted from them (not recorded which). The clonotype comes from an adult woman who had mild COVID-19 (a few samples of this study predate the infection). The sample titles of this study are shuffled in the database, so cell type and time point are left out; the donor was told from shared clones. The DNA sequence is given as TGTGCCACCAGCAGAGGGGGGGTGAGCTCCTACGAGCAGTACTTC. This codes for CATSRGGVSSYEQYF.